The present entry profiles one TCR beta chain with its context. No antigen is known for it. Per-base qualities were not stored, and no clone one base away is much larger. This sample was taken from a study of Ad26.COV2.S vaccination and SARS-CoV-2 variants (dated by TCRdb to the early 2020s). In the study overall: Donors in the vaccine arm were drawn from COV1001, a phase I-IIa trial of Ad26.COV2.S in healthy adults that was multicentre, randomized, double-blind and placebo-controlled. Ad26.COV2.S was administered intramuscularly at 5 x 10^10 or 1 x 10^11 viral particles, either as a single shot or as two shots given 56 days apart. TCRbeta repertoire sequencing served as the tool for gauging how specific and how broad the SARS-CoV-2-reactive T cell receptors were following Ad26.COV2.S vaccination. The TCR-sequenced set comprised around 30 samples: around 20 Ad26.COV2.S vaccine recipients, 5 placebo recipients and 8 SARS-CoV-2 convalescent individuals. Trial participants were randomized into five groups of five, in which low-dose or high-dose Ad26.COV2.S was given once or twice, or placebo was given on both occasions. Investigators remained blinded to trial group allocation during experiments and outcome assessment.

The immunoSEQ Assay was the method used to sequence TCRbeta CDR3 regions. After extraction, genomic DNA underwent amplification by bias-controlled multiplex PCR, followed by high-throughput sequencing. In the original analysis: To quantify the absolute abundance of each unique TCRbeta CDR3 region, sequences were collapsed and filtered. T cell fraction was estimated by normalization of TCRbeta template counts to usable DNA, with usable DNA being measured through amplification of reference genes present in all nucleated cells. Repertoire TCRs were annotated as SARS-CoV-2-specific when V gene, CDR3 amino acid sequence and J gene were exactly matched to a known reactive TCR set. The reference SARS-CoV-2 TCR set was obtained from MIRA and was filtered for enrichment in COVID-19-positive ImmuneCODE repertoires, whereby public or cross-reactive TCRs were removed. Based on the MIRA antigens, annotated TCRs were further analysed at the level of specific ORF or position within ORF. Depth was the summed frequency of annotated unique rearrangements, while breadth was defined as annotated unique rearrangements over total unique productive rearrangements. TCR breadth was compared between groups using two-sided Wilcoxon rank-sum tests. In TCRdb, the immuneACCESS table is reduced to in-frame sequences with V and J assigned. These tables do not hold every clone; where another copy was compared, an unresolved V gene accounts for under half, and the others remain unexplained. V and J calls and clone size come straight from that table; D and trimming were deduced from the DNA. Across this sample there are about 400,000 clones, with roughly 88% seen only once. The ten largest clonotypes hold approximately 4% of the sample.

Overall results and qualifications from the work: Non-spike TCR breadth was comparable between vaccine and placebo recipients, consistent with the vaccine containing only spike. The study lacked the statistical power to compare responses across vaccine doses or regimens. Substantial breadth of spike-specific CD8+ and CD4+ T cell responses was reported after vaccination. Higher spike-specific TCR breadth was observed in Ad26.COV2.S recipients than in placebo recipients (P = 0.0014). It was noted by the authors that total T cell responses may have been underestimated by the TCR breadth and depth analyses.

The meaning of the sample's treatment or condition label: some 20 received Ad26.COV2.S at low or high dose, single or two shots; roughly five received placebo; per-sample allocation not given. Repertoires of vaccine and placebo recipients were sequenced from samples taken on day 63 after the first injection. In Cohort 1b, about two dozen adults aged 18-55 years were enrolled at a single site in Boston, USA, between 29 July and 7 August 2020. Ad26.COV2.S consisted of a replication-incompetent adenovirus type 26 vector by which a prefusion-stabilized SARS-CoV-2 spike protein from the original Wuhan strain was expressed. The germline V gene supplies CDR1 SGHRS and CDR2 YFSETQ. Deletion took 0 bases off V and 3 bases off J, with a span of 6 bases between the germline ends. The cysteine opens and the phenylalanine closes a CDR3 of 13 amino acids. The kept DNA is CDR3 alone, 39 bases in frame from the first base.

The TCR sequence derives from a person aged 18-60 years who received the Ad26.COV2.S COVID-19 vaccine or a placebo. Sequenced here: peripheral blood, sampled in a trial of Ad26.COV2.S vaccine versus placebo. In this chain, TRBV5-1 is recombined with TRBJ1-1, with the identity of the D gene unclear. CDR3 sequence: CASSLATHTEAFF. The sequenced DNA: TGCGCCAGCAGCTTGGCGACACACACTGAAGCTTTCTTT.